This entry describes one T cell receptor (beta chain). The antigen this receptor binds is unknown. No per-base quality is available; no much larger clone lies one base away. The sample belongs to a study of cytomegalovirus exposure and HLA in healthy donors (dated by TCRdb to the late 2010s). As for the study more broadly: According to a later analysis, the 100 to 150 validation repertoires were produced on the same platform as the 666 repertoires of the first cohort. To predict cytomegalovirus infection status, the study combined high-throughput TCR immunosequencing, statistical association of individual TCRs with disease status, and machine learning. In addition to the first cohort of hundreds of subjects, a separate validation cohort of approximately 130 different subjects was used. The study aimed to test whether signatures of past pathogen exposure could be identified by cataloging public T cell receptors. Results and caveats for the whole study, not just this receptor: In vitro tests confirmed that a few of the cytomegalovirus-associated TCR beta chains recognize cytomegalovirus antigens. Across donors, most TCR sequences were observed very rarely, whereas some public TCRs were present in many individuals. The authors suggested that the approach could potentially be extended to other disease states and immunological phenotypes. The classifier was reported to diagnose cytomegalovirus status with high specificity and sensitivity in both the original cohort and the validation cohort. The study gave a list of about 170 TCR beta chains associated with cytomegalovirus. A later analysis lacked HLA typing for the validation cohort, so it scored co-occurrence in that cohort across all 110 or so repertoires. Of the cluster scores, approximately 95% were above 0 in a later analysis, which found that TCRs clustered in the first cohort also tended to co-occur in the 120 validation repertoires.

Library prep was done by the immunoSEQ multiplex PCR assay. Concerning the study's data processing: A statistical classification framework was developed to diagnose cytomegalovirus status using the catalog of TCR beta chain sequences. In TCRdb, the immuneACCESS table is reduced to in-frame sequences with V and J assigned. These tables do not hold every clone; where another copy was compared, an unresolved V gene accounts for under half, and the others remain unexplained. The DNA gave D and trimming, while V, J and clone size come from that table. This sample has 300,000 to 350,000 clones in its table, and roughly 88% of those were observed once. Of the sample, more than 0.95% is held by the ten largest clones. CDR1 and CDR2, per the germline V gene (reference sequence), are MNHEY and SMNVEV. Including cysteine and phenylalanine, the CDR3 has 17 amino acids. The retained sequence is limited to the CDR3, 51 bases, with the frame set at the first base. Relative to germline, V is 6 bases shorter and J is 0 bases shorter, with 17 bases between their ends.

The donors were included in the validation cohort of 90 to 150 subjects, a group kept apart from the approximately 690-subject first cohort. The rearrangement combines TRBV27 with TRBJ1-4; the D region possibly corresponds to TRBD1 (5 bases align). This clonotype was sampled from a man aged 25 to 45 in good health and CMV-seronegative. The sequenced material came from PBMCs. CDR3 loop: CASRRGGDRTTNEKLFF. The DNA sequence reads TGTGCCAGCAGAAGGGGAGGGGACCGTACAACTAATGAAAAACTGTTTTTT.